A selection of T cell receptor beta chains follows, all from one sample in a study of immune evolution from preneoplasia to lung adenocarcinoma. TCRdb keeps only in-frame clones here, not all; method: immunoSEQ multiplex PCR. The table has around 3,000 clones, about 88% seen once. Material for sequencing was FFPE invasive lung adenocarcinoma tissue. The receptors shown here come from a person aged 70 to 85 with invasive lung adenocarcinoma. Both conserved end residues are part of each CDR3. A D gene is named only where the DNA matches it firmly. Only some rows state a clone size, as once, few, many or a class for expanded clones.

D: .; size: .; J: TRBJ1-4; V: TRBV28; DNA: TGTGCCAGCAGTTTGAATGACAGAAATAGGGAAAAACTGTTTTTT; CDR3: CASSLNDRNREKLFF
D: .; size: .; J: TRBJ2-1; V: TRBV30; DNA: TGTGCCTGGACTGAGGACAGCTGGGATGAGCAGTTCTTC; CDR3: CAWTEDSWDEQFF
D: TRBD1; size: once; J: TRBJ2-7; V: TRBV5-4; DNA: TGTGCCAGCAGCCGAGGGGACAGCTACGAGCAGTACTTC; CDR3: CASSRGDSYEQYF
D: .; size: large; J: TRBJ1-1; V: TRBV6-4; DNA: TGTGCCAGCAGTGACTCAAGTTTGACTGAAGCTTTCTTT; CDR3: CASSDSSLTEAFF
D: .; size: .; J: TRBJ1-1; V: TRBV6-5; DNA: TGTGCCAGCAGTTACGATGAGGGGGGTGCTGAAGCTTTCTTT; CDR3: CASSYDEGGAEAFF
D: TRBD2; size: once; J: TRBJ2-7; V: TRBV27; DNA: TGTGCCAGCAGTCCCCAGGGCGGGAGGGAGGTCCACGAGCAGTACTTC; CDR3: CASSPQGGREVHEQYF
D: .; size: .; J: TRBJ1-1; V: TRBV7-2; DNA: TGTGCCAGCAGCTTGGGAGGTTGGGGGGGCAATGAAGCTTTCTTT; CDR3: CASSLGGWGGNEAFF
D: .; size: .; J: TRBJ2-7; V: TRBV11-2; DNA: TGTGCCAGCAGCTCCCGTGCGGGACTCTCGGCTTCCTACGAGCAGTACTTC; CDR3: CASSSRAGLSASYEQYF
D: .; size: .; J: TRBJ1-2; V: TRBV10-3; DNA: TGTGCCTCCCGGGGAGGGGACTATGGCTACACCTTC; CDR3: CASRGGDYGYTF
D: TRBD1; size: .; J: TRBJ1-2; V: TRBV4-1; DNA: TGCGCCAGCAGCCAACAGACAGGGGGCGCTTATGGCTACACCTTC; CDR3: CASSQQTGGAYGYTF
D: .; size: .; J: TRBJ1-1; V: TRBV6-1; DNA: TGTGCCAGCAGGCTTTCGCTGATTTCGAACACTGAAGCTTTCTTT; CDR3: CASRLSLISNTEAFF
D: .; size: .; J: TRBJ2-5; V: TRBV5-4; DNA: TGTGCCAGCAGCTTGGTGGGGTACCAAGAGACCCAGTACTTC; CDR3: CASSLVGYQETQYF
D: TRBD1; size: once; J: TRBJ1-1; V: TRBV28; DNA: TGTGCCAGCAGAGCACAGGGGGCTGAAGCTTTCTTT; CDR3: CASRAQGAEAFF
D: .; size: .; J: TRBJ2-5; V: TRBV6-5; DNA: TGTGCCAGCAGTTACGGAACGGGGGGCCGGGGGGAGACCCAGTACTTC; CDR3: CASSYGTGGRGETQYF
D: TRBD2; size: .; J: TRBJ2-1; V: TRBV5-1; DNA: TGCGCCAGCAGCCAGGGACTAGGACCTAGGGATGAGCAGTTCTTC; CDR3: CASSQGLGPRDEQFF
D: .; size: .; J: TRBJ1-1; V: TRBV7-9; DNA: TGTGCCAGCAGCTTGAGCAGTCCTATGAACACTGAAGCTTTCTTT; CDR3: CASSLSSPMNTEAFF
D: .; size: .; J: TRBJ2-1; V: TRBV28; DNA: TGTGCCAGCAGTTTAAAGAGAGGCAATGAGCAGTTCTTC; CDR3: CASSLKRGNEQFF
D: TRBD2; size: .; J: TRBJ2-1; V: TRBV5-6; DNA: TGTGCCAGCAGCTCGGGACTAGCGGGGGCCCGCTACAATGAGCAGTTCTTC; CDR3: CASSSGLAGARYNEQFF
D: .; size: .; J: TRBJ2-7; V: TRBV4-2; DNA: TGTGCCAGCAGCCAACACCGCCCTTCTGAGCAGTACTTC; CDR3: CASSQHRPSEQYF
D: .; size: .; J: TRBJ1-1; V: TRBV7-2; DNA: TGTGCCAGCAGCTCCCTGGCACTTTCAATGGGGACTGAAGCTTTCTTT; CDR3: CASSSLALSMGTEAFF
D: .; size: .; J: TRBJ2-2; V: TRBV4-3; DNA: TGCGCCAGCAGCCAAGATCATATCGGGGAGCTGTTTTTT; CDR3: CASSQDHIGELFF
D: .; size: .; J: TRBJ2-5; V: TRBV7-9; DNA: TGTGCCAGCAGCCCGCAGCCCCATACAACCCAAGAGACCCAGTACTTC; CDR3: CASSPQPHTTQETQYF
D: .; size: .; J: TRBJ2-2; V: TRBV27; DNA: TGTGCCAGCAGTTTATCCTCTTCGACAGTGGCCGGGGAGCTGTTTTTT; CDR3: CASSLSSSTVAGELFF
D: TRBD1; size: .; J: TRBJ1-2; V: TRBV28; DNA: TGTGCCATAATGAGGGGGCTGGGAAGAGGCTACACCTTC; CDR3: CAIMRGLGRGYTF
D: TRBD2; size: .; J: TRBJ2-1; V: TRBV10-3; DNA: TGTGCCATCAGTGGGGACCCAGCGGGGGCTAACAATGAGCAGTTCTTC; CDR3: CAISGDPAGANNEQFF
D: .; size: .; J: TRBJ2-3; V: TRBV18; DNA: TGTGCCAGCTCACCAGGGTCGGTGAATACGCAGTATTTT; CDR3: CASSPGSVNTQYF
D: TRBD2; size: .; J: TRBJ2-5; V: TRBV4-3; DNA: TGCGCCAGCAGCCCGAGGGCGGGGGTGCACCAAGAGACCCAGTACTTC; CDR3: CASSPRAGVHQETQYF
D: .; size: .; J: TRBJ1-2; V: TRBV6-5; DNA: TGTGCCAGCAGTTACTCGAAGGGACGGAATAACTATGGCTACACCTTC; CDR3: CASSYSKGRNNYGYTF
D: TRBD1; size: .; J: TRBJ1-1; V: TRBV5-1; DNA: TGCGCCAGCAGACAGGGGACCCGAAACACTGAAGCTTTCTTT; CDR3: CASRQGTRNTEAFF
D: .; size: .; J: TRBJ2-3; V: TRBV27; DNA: TGTGCCAGCAGTCTGTGGCCGTTGGCAGATACGCAGTATTTT; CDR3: CASSLWPLADTQYF
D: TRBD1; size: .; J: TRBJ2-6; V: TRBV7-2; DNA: TGTGCCAGCAGCTCTTTCGGGACAGGAGATCCTGGGGCCAACGTCCTGACTTTC; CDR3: CASSSFGTGDPGANVLTF
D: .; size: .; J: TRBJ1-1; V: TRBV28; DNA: TGTGCCAGCAGTTTATTGCAGGGTCGAGAAGCTTTCTTT; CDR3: CASSLLQGREAFF
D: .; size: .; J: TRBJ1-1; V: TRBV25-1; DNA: TGTGCCAGCAGTCGGGGCGTCACTGAAGCTTTCTTT; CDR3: CASSRGVTEAFF
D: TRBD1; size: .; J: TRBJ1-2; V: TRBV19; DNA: TGTGCCAGAGGAAGACAGGGAGGTCGTCTTTATGGCTACACCTTC; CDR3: CARGRQGGRLYGYTF
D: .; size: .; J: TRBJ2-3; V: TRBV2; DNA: TGTGCCAGCAGTGAACGCAAAGGCAGTACGCAGTATTTT; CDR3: CASSERKGSTQYF
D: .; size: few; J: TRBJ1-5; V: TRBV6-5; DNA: TGTGCCAGCAGTTACGACCCAGGACAGCCCCAGCATTTT; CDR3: CASSYDPGQPQHF
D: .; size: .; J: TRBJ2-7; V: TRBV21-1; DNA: TGTGCCAACACTGGGGACAGGGGAAACGAGCAGTACTTC; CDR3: CANTGDRGNEQYF
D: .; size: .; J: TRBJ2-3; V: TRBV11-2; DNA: TGTGCCAGCAGGGGTAGCGGTCCAGATACGCAGTATTTT; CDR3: CASRGSGPDTQYF
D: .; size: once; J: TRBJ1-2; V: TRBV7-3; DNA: TGTGCCAGCAGCCCCGACAGGAACTATGGCTACACCTTC; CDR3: CASSPDRNYGYTF
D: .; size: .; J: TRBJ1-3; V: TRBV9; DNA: TGTGCCAGCAGCGCGGGCCATGGGACACACCGGGGCGGAAACACCATATATTTT; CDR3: CASSAGHGTHRGGNTIYF